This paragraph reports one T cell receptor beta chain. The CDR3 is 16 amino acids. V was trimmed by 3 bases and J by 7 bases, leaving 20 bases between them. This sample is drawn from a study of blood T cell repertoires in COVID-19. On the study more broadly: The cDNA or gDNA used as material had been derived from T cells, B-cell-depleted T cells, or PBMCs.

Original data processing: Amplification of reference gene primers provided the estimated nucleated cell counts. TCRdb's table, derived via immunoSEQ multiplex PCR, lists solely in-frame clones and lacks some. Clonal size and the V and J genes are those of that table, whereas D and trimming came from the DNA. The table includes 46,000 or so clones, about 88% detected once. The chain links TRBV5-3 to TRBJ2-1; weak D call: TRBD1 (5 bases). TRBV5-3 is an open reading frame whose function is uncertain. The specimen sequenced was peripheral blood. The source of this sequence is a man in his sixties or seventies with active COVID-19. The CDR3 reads CARSSRTFSLGNEQFF. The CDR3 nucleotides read TGTGCCAGAAGCTCTCGGACATTCTCCCTGGGGAATGAGCAGTTCTTC.